Each of the 23 T cell receptor beta chains below was sequenced from the same sample in a study of cytomegalovirus exposure and HLA in healthy donors. The PCR contained 60 Vbeta and 13 Jbeta primers. The protocol was immunoSEQ multiplex PCR, while the TCRdb copy is restricted to in-frame clones and leaves out a portion. The sample holds approximately 140,000 clones; about four fifths are singletons and the top ten take approximately 3.2%. The sequencing sample was made of PBMCs. These receptors were taken from a man younger than 35 in good health and CMV-seropositive.

The chain is built from TRBV6-1 and TRBJ1-5, with TRBD1 identical over 8 bases. CDR1 and CDR2 (germline): MNHNS, SASEGT. The CDR3 has 13 amino acids. Losses at the gene ends were 7 bases for V and 5 bases for J; bases not matched to a gene: 4. The CDR3 loop reads CASTDRADQPQHF. The CDR3 DNA reads TGTGCCAGCACGGACAGGGCGGATCAGCCCCAGCATTTT.

The chain has TRBV27 and TRBJ2-2; a possible D gene is TRBD1 (5 bases). The CDR3 is made up of 15 amino acids. Trimming left V 5 bases short and J 6 bases short, with 16 bases between. Germline CDR1 reads MNHEY; CDR2 reads SMNVEV (reference sequence). CDR3 sequence reads: CASSRRNIGAGELFF. The DNA for the CDR3 is TGTGCCAGCAGTCGCCGGAACATAGGGGCCGGGGAGCTGTTTTTT.

The chain recombines TRBV2 with TRBJ1-5, with D uncertain. V lost 7 bases to trimming and J lost 3 bases, with 7 bases between them. Per germline, CDR1 SNHLY and CDR2 FYNNEI. The CDR3 contains 12 residues. CDR3 nucleotides: TGTGCCAGCAATCTGGCCAATCAGCCCCAGCATTTT. Translated: CASNLANQPQHF. The variable domain in full, completed from reference TRBV2 and TRBJ1-5, reads EPEVTQTPSHQVTQMGQEVILRCVPISNHLYFYWYRQILGQKVEFLVSFYNNEISEKSEIFDDQFSVERPDGSNFTLKIRSTKLEDSAMYFCASNLANQPQHFGDGTRLSIL.

The chain has TRBV6-5 and TRBJ2-3; perhaps TRBD2 as D (6 bases). Trimming took 1 base from V and 5 from J, leaving 10 bases between them. This CDR3 comprises 14 residues. Germline V lookup: CDR1 MNHEY, CDR2 SVGAGI. The CDR3 DNA reads as TGTGCCAGCAGTTACTTCTCTAGCGAAGATACGCAGTATTTT. It specifies CASSYFSSEDTQYF.

In this sample, this clone turned up a few times. The rearrangement joins TRBV6-1 to TRBJ2-1, with 9 bases aligning to TRBD1. This CDR3 region has 14 residues. The V gene's germline CDR1 is MNHNS and CDR2 SASEGT. J lost 10 bases, V lost 4 bases, and 8 bases had no gene match. CDR3 region: CASSAWTGAPEQFF. DNA for the CDR3: TGTGCCAGCAGTGCTTGGACAGGGGCCCCCGAGCAGTTCTTC.

The chain joins TRBV18 to TRBJ2-7; D possibly corresponds to TRBD2 (6 bases). With 0 bases removed from V and 6 bases from J, the gap between germline ends came to 9 bases. There are 13 residues in the CDR3. Per germline, CDR1 KGHSH and CDR2 LQKENI. CDR3 sequence reads: CASSPPEGSEQYF. Written as DNA, the CDR3 is TGTGCCAGCTCACCACCGGAGGGGAGCGAGCAGTACTTC.

The chain carries TRBV27 and TRBJ2-1; 11 bases agree with TRBD2. Germline V gives CDR1 MNHEY, CDR2 SMNVEV (reference sequence). The ends lost 5 bases at V and 4 bases at J; junction bases unmatched: 4. The CDR3 is 15 amino acids. CDR3 DNA: TGTGCCAGCAGTCTACGGACTAGCGGGTACAATGAGCAGTTCTTC. This encodes CASSLRTSGYNEQFF.

DNA of the CDR3: TGTGCCAGCAGCTTGGGGGCAGTCTTGGCAGATACGCAGTATTTT. Translated: CASSLGAVLADTQYF. The rearrangement joins TRBV5-4 to TRBJ2-3; D gene unclear. Per germline, CDR1 SGHNT and CDR2 YYREEE (reference sequence). Between the trimmed V and J ends, which lost 0 bases and 4 bases, there was a span of 12 bases. The CDR3 is 15 amino acids. Filled out from reference TRBV5-4 and TRBJ2-3, the complete variable domain reads ETGVTQSPTHLIKTRGQQVTLRCSSQSGHNTVSWYQQALGQGPQFIFQYYREEENGRGNFPPRFSGLQFPNYSSELNVNALELDDSALYLCASSLGAVLADTQYFGPGTRLTVL.

The chain is built from TRBV6-4 and TRBJ2-1, with TRBD2 matching over 7 bases. Trimming cost V 5 bases and J 8 bases; bases outside gene matches: 6. CDR1 is MRHNA, CDR2 SNTAGT, per germline. This CDR3 has 13 residues. CDR3 sequence: CASSRAGFDEQFF. In nucleotides, the CDR3 is TGTGCCAGCAGTCGAGCGGGATTCGATGAGCAGTTCTTC.

This chain links TRBV25-1 with TRBJ1-1, with D unclear. This CDR3 comprises 15 residues. Trimming cost V 1 base and J 0 bases, with 9 bases left between them. Germline lookup yields CDR1 MGHDK and CDR2 SYGVNS. CDR3 sequence: CASSESNMMNTEAFF. In nucleotides, the CDR3 is TGTGCCAGCAGTGAATCCAACATGATGAACACTGAAGCTTTCTTT.

In DNA form, the CDR3 reads TGTGCCAGCAGGGACAACTCCTACGAGCAGTACTTC. This codes for CASRDNSYEQYF. The V gene is TRBV27, the J gene TRBJ2-7; D is perhaps TRBD1 (5 bases). The germline V and J ends were trimmed by 6 bases and 0 bases, with 6 bases remaining between them. CDR3 size: 12 residues. Germline V gene data show CDR1 as MNHEY and CDR2 as SMNVEV (reference sequence).

This clone was recorded a few times. V usage is TRBV5-1 and J usage is TRBJ2-3; 8 bases line up with TRBD1. Germline V gene sequence: CDR1 SGHRS, CDR2 YFSETQ. The CDR3 has 16 residues. Germline trimming cut 4 bases from V and 0 bases from J; bases unmatched to any gene: 7. The CDR3 protein is CASSGQGGASTDTQYF. The CDR3 DNA reads TGCGCCAGCAGCGGACAGGGTGGGGCTAGCACAGATACGCAGTATTTT.

The chain couples TRBV7-8 to TRBJ1-4; 7 positions agree with TRBD1. V trimming: 6 bases; J trimming: 3 bases; junction bases outside the gene matches: 13. The CDR3 length is 17 residues. Germline CDR1 SGHVS, CDR2 FQNEAQ. CDR3 in amino acids: CASSFRGSGRANEKLFF. DNA for the CDR3: TGTGCCAGCAGTTTCAGGGGGTCGGGTCGGGCTAATGAAAAACTGTTTTTT.

The CDR3 bases are TGTGCCAGCAGCAGTCAGGGAAACACCGGGGAGCTGTTTTTT. Translated: CASSSQGNTGELFF. The chain links TRBV11-3 to TRBJ2-2, with D maybe TRBD1 (5 bases). V was trimmed by 5 bases and J by 2 bases, leaving 9 bases between them. CDR3 length equals 14 residues. Germline V gives CDR1 SGHNT, CDR2 YENEEA.

The chain recombines TRBV6-5 with TRBJ1-2, with a weak D call TRBD1 (5 bases). CDR3 length: 15 amino acids. Germline CDR1 is MNHEY and CDR2 is SVGAGI. Trimming left V 6 bases short and J 5 bases short, with 19 bases between. The CDR3 nucleotides read TGTGCCAGCAGAGACGTCGACAGAGTCTTATATGGCTACACCTTC. It translates to CASRDVDRVLYGYTF.

The gene calls are TRBV19 and TRBJ1-1, with 10 nucleotides matching TRBD1. There are 14 residues in the CDR3. V lost 5 bases, J lost 2 bases, and 2 bases stayed unmatched. Germline loops: CDR1 LNHDA, CDR2 SQIVND (reference sequence). The DNA of the CDR3 is TGTGCCAGTAGTGTGACAGGGGGCAACACTGAAGCTTTCTTT. As protein: CASSVTGGNTEAFF.

J is TRBJ2-7 and V is TRBV28; 7 bases line up with TRBD1. This CDR3 region has 16 residues. From germline, CDR1 is MDHEN and CDR2 SYDVKM. V lost 7 bases, J lost 2 bases, and 14 bases stayed unmatched. The DNA of the CDR3 is TGTGCCAGCATCCTAACAGGGGCCGATCCCGCCTACGAGCAGTACTTC. Translation: CASILTGADPAYEQYF.

This clone was seen once. The chain couples TRBV11-2 to TRBJ2-3; D possibly corresponds to TRBD1 (6 bases). The CDR3 spans 16 residues. Germline CDR1 reads SGHAT; CDR2 reads FQNNGV. V gave up 2 bases and J gave up 1 base, with 13 bases separating them. The CDR3 DNA follows: TGTGCCAGCAGCTTAATTTCGGCAGGGGGCACAGATACGCAGTATTTT. Residues: CASSLISAGGTDTQYF.

The DNA for the CDR3 is TGTGCCAGCAGCCCCCAGGTTCCGACTATACGGGAGCTGTTTTTT. As protein: CASSPQVPTIRELFF. V gene TRBV7-9 combines with J gene TRBJ2-2; TRBD2 is a possible D gene (5 bases). The CDR3 contains 15 residues. Germline CDR1 and CDR2: SEHNR and FQNEAQ (reference sequence). V was clipped by 5 bases and J by 9 bases, with 19 bases between them.

This chain uses TRBV10-1 with TRBJ2-2, with D perhaps matching TRBD1 (6 bases). CDR1 and CDR2 (germline): WNHNN, SYGVQD (reference sequence). Trimming removed 6 bases from V and 2 bases from J, with 16 bases in between. The CDR3 contains 16 residues. Written as DNA, the CDR3 is TGCGCCAGCAGACCGGGACACTCAAAAAACACCGGGGAGCTGTTTTTT. This codes for CASRPGHSKNTGELFF.

The V gene is TRBV28, the J gene TRBJ2-2; D is ambiguous. Trimming cost V 4 bases and J 4 bases, with 10 bases left between them. Looked up from germline, CDR1 is MDHEN and CDR2 is SYDVKM. This CDR3 region has 14 residues. DNA of the CDR3: TGTGCCAGCAGTTCCCGGCGAGGCACCGGGGAGCTGTTTTTT. Its translation: CASSSRRGTGELFF.

V usage is TRBV6-5 and J usage is TRBJ1-3, with 8 bases matching TRBD1. The CDR3 is 15 residues long. The J segment lost 4 bases and the V segment lost 2 bases, leaving 4 bases of the junction unmatched. Per germline, CDR1 MNHEY and CDR2 SVGAGI. For the CDR3, the DNA is TGTGCCAGCAGTTACCAGGGGGCGGCGGGAAACACCATATATTTT. Protein product: CASSYQGAAGNTIYF.

The chain recombines TRBV2 with TRBJ2-2, with TRBD1 identical over 7 bases. Germline-derived CDR1 and CDR2 are SNHLY and FYNNEI. CDR3 length: 16 amino acids. The junction had 3 bases not matched to a gene; V was cut back by 1 base and J by 1 base. CDR3 nucleotides: TGTGCCAGCAGTGAAGAACAGGGGCTGAACACCGGGGAGCTGTTTTTT. It codes for CASSEEQGLNTGELFF.